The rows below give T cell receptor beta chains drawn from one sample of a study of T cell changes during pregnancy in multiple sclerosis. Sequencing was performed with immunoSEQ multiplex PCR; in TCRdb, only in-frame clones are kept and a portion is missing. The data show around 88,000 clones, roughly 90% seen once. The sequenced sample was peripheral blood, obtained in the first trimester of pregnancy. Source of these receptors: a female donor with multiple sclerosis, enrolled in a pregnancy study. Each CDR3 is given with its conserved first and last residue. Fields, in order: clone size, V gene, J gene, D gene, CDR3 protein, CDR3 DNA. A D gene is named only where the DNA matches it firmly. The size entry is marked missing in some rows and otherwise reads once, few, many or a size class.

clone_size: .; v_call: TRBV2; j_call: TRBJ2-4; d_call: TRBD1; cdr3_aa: CASSRQGARAKNIQYF; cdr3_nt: TGTGCCAGCAGTAGACAGGGGGCGAGAGCCAAAAACATTCAGTACTTC
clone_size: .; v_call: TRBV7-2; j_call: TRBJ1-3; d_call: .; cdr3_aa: CASSLGGRADSGNTIYF; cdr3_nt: TGTGCCAGCAGCTTAGGTGGGAGGGCAGACTCTGGAAACACCATATATTTT
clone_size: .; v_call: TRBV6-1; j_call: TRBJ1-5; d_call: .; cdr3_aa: CASSEDRLREYSNQPQHF; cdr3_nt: TGTGCCAGCAGTGAAGATCGGCTTCGGGAGTATAGCAATCAGCCCCAGCATTTT
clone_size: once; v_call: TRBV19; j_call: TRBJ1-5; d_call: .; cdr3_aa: CASSIAPTKEEGNSNQPQHF; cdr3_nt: TGTGCCAGTAGTATAGCCCCGACAAAGGAGGAGGGGAATAGCAATCAGCCCCAGCATTTT
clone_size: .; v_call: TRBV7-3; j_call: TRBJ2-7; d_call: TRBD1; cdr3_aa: CASSLSDRGPYEQYF; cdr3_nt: TGTGCCAGCAGCTTAAGCGACAGGGGGCCCTACGAGCAGTACTTC
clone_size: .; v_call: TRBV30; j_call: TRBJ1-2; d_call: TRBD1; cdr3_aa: CAWSAEVQGAFYGYTF; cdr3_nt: TGTGCCTGGAGTGCCGAGGTACAGGGGGCGTTCTATGGCTACACCTTC
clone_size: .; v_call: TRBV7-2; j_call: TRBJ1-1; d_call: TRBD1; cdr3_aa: CASSLGRDRGVVAFF; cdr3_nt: TGTGCCAGCAGCTTAGGTCGGGACAGAGGGGTCGTAGCTTTCTTT
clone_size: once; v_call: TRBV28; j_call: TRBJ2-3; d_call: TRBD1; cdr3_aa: CASSHTQGQGGDTQYF; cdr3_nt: TGTGCCAGCAGTCATACACAAGGACAGGGGGGAGATACGCAGTATTTT
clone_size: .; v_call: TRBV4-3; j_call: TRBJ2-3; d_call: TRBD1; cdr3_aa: CASSQSGQGFPDTQYF; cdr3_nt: TGCGCCAGCAGCCAAAGCGGACAGGGGTTCCCAGATACGCAGTATTTT
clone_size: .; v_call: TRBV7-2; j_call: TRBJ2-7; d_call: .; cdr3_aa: CASRDGGHYEQYF; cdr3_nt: TGTGCCAGCAGGGATGGGGGCCACTACGAGCAGTACTTC
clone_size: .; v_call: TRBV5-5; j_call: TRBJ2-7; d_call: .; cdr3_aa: CASSSLQGDEQYF; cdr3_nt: TGTGCCAGCAGTTCCTTGCAGGGCGACGAGCAGTACTTC
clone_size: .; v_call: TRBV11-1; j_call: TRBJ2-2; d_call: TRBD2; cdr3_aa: CASSFGLAPGELFF; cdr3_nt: TGTGCCAGCAGCTTTGGACTAGCTCCCGGGGAGCTGTTTTTT
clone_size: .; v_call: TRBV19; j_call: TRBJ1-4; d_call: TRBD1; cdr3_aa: CASSRGGQPNEKLFF; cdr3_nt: TGTGCCAGTAGTAGAGGGGGACAGCCTAATGAAAAACTGTTTTTT
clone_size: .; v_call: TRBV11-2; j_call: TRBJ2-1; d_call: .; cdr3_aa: CASIRLTGEGYNEQFF; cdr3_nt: TGTGCCAGCATCAGATTGACGGGAGAAGGTTACAATGAGCAGTTCTTC
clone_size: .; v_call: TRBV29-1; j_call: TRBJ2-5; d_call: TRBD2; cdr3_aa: CSGNGLAETQYF; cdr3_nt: TGCAGCGGGAACGGACTAGCAGAGACCCAGTACTTC
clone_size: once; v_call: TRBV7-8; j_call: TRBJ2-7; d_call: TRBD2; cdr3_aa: CASSTGGEQYF; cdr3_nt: TGTGCCAGCAGTACGGGGGGCGAGCAGTACTTC
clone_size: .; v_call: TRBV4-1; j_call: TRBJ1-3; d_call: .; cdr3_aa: CASSQDRTTGNTIYF; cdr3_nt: TGCGCCAGCAGCCAAGACAGGACTACTGGAAACACCATATATTTT
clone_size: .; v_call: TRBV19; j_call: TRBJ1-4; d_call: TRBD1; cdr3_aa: CASSTVGQINEKLFF; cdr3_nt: TGTGCCAGTAGTACGGTGGGACAGATTAATGAAAAACTGTTTTTT
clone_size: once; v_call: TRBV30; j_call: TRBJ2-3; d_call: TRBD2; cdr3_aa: CACRGGVDTQYF; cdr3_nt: TGTGCCTGTCGGGGGGGTGTAGATACGCAGTATTTT
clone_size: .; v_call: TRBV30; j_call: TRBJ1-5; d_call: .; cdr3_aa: CAWNSGSGVSQPQHF; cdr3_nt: TGTGCCTGGAATTCTGGGAGCGGAGTCAGTCAGCCCCAGCATTTT
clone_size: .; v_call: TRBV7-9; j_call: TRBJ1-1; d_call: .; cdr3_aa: CASSLGQSNTEAFF; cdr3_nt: TGTGCCAGCAGCTTAGGACAGTCGAACACTGAAGCTTTCTTT
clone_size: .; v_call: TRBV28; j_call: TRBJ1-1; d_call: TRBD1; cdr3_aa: CASRYDRQGRTEAFF; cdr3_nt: TGTGCCAGCAGATACGACCGACAGGGTAGGACTGAAGCTTTCTTT
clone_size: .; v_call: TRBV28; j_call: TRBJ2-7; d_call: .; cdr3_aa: CASSLTRDYEQYF; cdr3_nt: TGTGCCAGCAGTTTAACGAGGGACTACGAGCAGTACTTC
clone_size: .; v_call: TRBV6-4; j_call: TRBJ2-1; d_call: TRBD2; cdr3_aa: CASRSGEGPSEQFF; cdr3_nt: TGTGCCAGCAGATCTGGGGAGGGACCGAGTGAGCAGTTCTTC
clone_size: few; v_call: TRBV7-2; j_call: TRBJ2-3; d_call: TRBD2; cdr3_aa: CASSLVGGGVTDTQYF; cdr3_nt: TGTGCCAGCAGCTTAGTGGGCGGGGGGGTCACAGATACGCAGTATTTT
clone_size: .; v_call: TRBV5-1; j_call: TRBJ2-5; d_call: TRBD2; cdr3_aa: CASSSGLVQETQYF; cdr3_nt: TGCGCCAGCAGCTCCGGACTAGTCCAAGAGACCCAGTACTTC
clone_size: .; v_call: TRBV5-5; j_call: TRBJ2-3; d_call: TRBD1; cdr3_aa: CASSKVRQGADTQYF; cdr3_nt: TGTGCCAGCAGCAAAGTAAGACAGGGGGCAGATACGCAGTATTTT
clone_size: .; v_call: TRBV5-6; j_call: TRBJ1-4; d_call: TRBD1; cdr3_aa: CASRPHRGVSEKLFF; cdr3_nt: TGTGCCAGCAGGCCCCACAGGGGCGTATCTGAAAAACTGTTTTTT
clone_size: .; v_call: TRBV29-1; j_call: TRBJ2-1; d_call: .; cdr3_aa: CSVVDLSSYNEQFF; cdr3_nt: TGCAGCGTTGTAGACCTCAGCTCCTACAATGAGCAGTTCTTC
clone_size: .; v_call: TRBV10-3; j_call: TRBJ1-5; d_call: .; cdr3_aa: CAIGGFQDGNNQPQHF; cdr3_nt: TGTGCCATCGGAGGATTCCAGGACGGGAACAATCAGCCCCAGCATTTT
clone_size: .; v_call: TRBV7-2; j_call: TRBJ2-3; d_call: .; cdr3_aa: CASAVSTGTSTDTQYF; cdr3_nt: TGTGCCAGCGCGGTTAGTACAGGTACTAGCACAGATACGCAGTATTTT
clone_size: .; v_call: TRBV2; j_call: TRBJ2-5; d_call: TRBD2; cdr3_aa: CASGLAGGQTQYF; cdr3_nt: TGTGCCAGCGGACTAGCGGGGGGACAGACCCAGTACTTC
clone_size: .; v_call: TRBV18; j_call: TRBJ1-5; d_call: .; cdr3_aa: CASSDTVRNQPQHF; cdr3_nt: TGTGCCAGCTCTGACACGGTTAGGAATCAGCCCCAGCATTTT
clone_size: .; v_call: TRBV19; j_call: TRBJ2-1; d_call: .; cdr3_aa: CASSIASVNEQFF; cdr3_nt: TGTGCCAGTAGTATCGCTAGCGTGAATGAGCAGTTCTTC
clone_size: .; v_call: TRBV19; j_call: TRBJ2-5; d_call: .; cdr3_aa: CASSPQGGETQYF; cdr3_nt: TGTGCCAGTAGTCCACAGGGAGGGGAGACCCAGTACTTC
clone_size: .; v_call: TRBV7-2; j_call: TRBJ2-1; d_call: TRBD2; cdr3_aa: CASSLDPSGGALRHNEQFF; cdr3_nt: TGTGCCAGCAGCTTAGATCCTAGCGGGGGGGCGCTTCGGCACAATGAGCAGTTCTTC
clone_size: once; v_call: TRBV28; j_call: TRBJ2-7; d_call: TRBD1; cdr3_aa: CASSSIDRASSYEQYF; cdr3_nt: TGTGCCAGCAGTTCCATCGACAGGGCGAGCTCCTACGAGCAGTACTTC
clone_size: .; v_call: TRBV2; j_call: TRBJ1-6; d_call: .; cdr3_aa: CASSLTATNSPLHF; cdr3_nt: TGTGCCAGCAGTTTGACAGCAACTAATTCACCCCTCCACTTT
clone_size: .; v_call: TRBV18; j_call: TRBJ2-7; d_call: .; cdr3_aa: CASSPPTGSGEQYF; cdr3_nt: TGTGCCAGCTCACCACCAACAGGGTCTGGCGAGCAGTACTTC
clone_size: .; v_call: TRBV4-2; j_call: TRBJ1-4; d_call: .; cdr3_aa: CASSQAGGNNEKLFF; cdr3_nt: TGTGCCAGCAGCCAAGCTGGAGGAAACAATGAAAAACTGTTTTTT
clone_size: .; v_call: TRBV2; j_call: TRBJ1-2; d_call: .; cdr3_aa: CASSVNLGTTYGYTF; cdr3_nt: TGTGCCAGCAGTGTAAACCTAGGGACAACGTATGGCTACACCTTC
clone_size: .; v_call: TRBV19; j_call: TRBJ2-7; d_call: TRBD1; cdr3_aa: CASSNTGGAPYEQYF; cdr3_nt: TGTGCCAGTAGTAATACAGGGGGCGCCCCCTACGAGCAGTACTTC
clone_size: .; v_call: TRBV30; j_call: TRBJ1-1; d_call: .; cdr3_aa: CAWIIEGNTEAFF; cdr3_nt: TGTGCCTGGATAATAGAGGGGAACACTGAAGCTTTCTTT
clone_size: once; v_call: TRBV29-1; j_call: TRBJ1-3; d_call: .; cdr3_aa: CSVGSLYTIYF; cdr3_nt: TGCAGCGTTGGTAGTCTATACACCATATATTTT
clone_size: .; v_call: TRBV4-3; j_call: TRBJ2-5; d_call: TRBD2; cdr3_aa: CASSQVGEGTQYF; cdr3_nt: TGCGCCAGCAGCCAAGTTGGGGAGGGGACCCAGTACTTC
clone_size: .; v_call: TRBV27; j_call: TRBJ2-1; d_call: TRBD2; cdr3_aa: CASSSTSGGANEQFF; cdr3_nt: TGTGCCAGCAGTTCCACTAGCGGGGGGGCAAATGAGCAGTTCTTC
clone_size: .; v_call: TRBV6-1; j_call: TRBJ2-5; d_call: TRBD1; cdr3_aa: CASRSRQGGRETQYF; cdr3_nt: TGTGCCAGCAGAAGCAGACAGGGCGGGCGAGAGACCCAGTACTTC
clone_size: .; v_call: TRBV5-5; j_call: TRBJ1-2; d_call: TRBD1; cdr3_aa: CASSSTGGPTTYGYTF; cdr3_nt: TGTGCCAGCAGCTCGACAGGGGGCCCGACCACCTATGGCTACACCTTC
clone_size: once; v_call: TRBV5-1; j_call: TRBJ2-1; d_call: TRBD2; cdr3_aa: CASSLGLAGNNEQFF; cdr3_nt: TGCGCCAGCAGCTTGGGACTAGCGGGGAACAATGAGCAGTTCTTC
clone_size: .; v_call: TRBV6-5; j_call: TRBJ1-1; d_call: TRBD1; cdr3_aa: CASRMDRGRDTEAFF; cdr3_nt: TGTGCCAGCAGGATGGACAGGGGGAGGGACACTGAAGCTTTCTTT
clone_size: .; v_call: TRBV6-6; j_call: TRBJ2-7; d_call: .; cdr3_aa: CASSYPGGYEQYF; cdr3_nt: TGTGCCAGCAGTTACCCAGGTGGATACGAGCAGTACTTC
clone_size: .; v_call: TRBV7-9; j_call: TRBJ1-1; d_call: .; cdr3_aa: CASSFQAMNTEAFF; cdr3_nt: TGTGCCAGCAGCTTCCAGGCCATGAACACTGAAGCTTTCTTT
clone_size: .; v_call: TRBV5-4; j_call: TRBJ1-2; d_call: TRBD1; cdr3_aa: CASSPGTVGVVGYTF; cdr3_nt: TGTGCCAGCAGCCCCGGGACAGTAGGAGTGGTGGGCTACACCTTC
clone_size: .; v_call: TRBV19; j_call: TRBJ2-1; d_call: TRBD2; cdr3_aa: CASSTPGLAGYLGYNEQFF; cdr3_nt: TGTGCCAGTAGTACACCGGGACTAGCGGGATACCTCGGGTACAATGAGCAGTTCTTC
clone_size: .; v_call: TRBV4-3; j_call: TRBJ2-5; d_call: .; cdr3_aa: CASSLSGGAGETQYF; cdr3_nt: TGCGCCAGCAGCCTCTCTGGGGGGGCGGGGGAGACCCAGTACTTC
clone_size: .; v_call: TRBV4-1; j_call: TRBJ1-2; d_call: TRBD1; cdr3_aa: CASSQAWTGLLYGYTF; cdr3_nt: TGCGCCAGCAGCCAAGCCTGGACAGGGTTGCTCTATGGCTACACCTTC
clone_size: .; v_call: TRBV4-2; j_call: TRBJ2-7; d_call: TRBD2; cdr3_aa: CASSQGEGSYEQYF; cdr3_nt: TGTGCCAGCAGCCAAGGGGAGGGGAGCTACGAGCAGTACTTC
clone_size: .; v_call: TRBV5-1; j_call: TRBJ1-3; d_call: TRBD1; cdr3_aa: CASSLSGQGGTASGNTIYF; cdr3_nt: TGCGCCAGCAGCTTGTCTGGACAGGGGGGAACGGCCTCTGGAAACACCATATATTTT
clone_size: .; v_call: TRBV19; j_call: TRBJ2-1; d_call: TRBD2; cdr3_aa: CASRTSIDEQFF; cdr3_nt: TGTGCCAGTAGGACTAGCATCGATGAGCAGTTCTTC
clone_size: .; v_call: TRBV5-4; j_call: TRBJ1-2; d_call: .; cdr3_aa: CASSTPSGKVYGYTF; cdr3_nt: TGTGCCAGCAGCACTCCCTCCGGGAAGGTCTATGGCTACACCTTC